This paragraph reports one T cell receptor beta chain. The antigen is not known. These data originate in a study of long-term antiretroviral therapy in people with HIV. This was the immunoSEQ v3.0 assay at survey level. Generated by immunoSEQ multiplex PCR, the TCRdb table keeps only in-frame clones and is missing some. The sample has about 22,000 clones, more than 70% seen once. V lost 5 bases, J lost 0 bases, and 14 bases lay in between. CDR1 LNHDA and CDR2 SQIVND come from the germline V gene (reference sequence). This CDR3 has 16 amino acids. PBMC samples from each donor numbered at least one pre-ART and at least two post-ART. Study conclusions and caveats: In samples taken after ART, diversity increased but remained below transplant donor control levels.

The chain uses TRBV19 and TRBJ2-1, with D perhaps TRBD2 (6 bases). This TCR derives from a man between 60 and 70 years old with HIV. The material sequenced was unsorted PBMCs, taken 0.6 years after starting antiretroviral therapy. CDR3 protein: CASSLLADSSYNEQFF. The CDR3 nucleotides read TGTGCCAGTAGTCTCTTAGCGGATAGCTCCTACAATGAGCAGTTCTTC.